This T cell receptor (beta chain) was identified during a study of cytomegalovirus exposure and HLA in healthy donors (dated by TCRdb to about 2017). Study-level background: An earlier analysis of 587 of the donors reported about 250 Gb of sequence data and 117 million unique TCR beta sequences from approximately 180 million T cells. An early release that covered around 590 HLA-typed donors contained 250 to 350 gigabases of sequencing data and tens of millions of unique TCR sequences. Among the roughly 400 genotyped donors, around 81% belonged to the genetic ancestry cluster associated with self-reported Caucasian donors. The aim of the study was to test whether cataloging public T cell receptors could identify signatures of past pathogen exposure. The study profiled the T cell repertoires of around 700 subjects by immunosequencing and related them to cytomegalovirus serostatus. In addition to the first cohort of 666 subjects, a separate validation cohort of 120 different subjects was used. High-throughput TCR immunosequencing, statistical association of individual TCRs with disease status, and machine learning were combined to predict cytomegalovirus infection status. A later analysis re-examined previously published TCR beta repertoires from 610 or so donors and added high-resolution HLA genotyping to investigate patterns of TCR occurrence. Rather than using new phenotypic data, the later analysis identified candidate immune exposures from TCR beta sequences and from how often those sequences occurred across donors. To decide whether each TCR beta V gene segment behaved as functional or pseudogenic, an earlier analysis of fewer than 750 of the donors relied on high-throughput TCR beta sequencing. Donor age, sex, ethnicity and CMV serostatus were compiled alongside the repertoire data. Genome-wide SNP genotypes for about three fifths of the roughly 670 donors were used in a later genetic analysis, which treated that subset as a discovery cohort. All discovery cohort repertoires had been generated on a single sequencing platform. Both class I and class II loci were covered by HLA typing, at four-digit resolution. The number of typed donors differed by locus: about 620-640 for A, B, C, DRB1 and DQB1; approximately 520 for DQA1; around 610 for DPA1; and around 450 for DPB1. Several DR-DQ haplotypes were treated as single units for association and clustering because of strong linkage in the cohort. Among about 400 genotyped donors of the cohort, an average of approximately 200,000 unique TCR beta nucleotide sequences was sequenced per donor, of which approximately 18% were non-productive.

This clone has just one count. It has no known antigen specificity. Base qualities are not provided; no much larger clone lies one nucleotide away. In total, about 650 healthy bone marrow donors made up the cohort. At the time of sampling, all cohort members were nominally healthy, though unrecorded immune exposures were likely present. The donor was CMV seronegative and was included in the group of around 320 seronegative cohort members. A peripheral blood sample was provided by each donor, and peripheral blood mononuclear cells were used for TCR beta sequencing. Genomic DNA extraction from the blood cell samples was performed with the Qiagen DNeasy Blood Extraction Kit. From a lookup of the germline V gene, CDR1 and CDR2 are SGHTA and FQGNSA. The CDR3 sequence holds 14 residues, the cysteine and phenylalanine included. The entry retains the CDR3 DNA only, 42 bases that are in frame from base 1. V is reduced by 5 bases and J by 1 base, leaving a spacing of 11 bases between them.

Summary of the overall study and its limitations: According to a later analysis, parvovirus B19, influenza, CMV and Epstein-Barr virus appeared linked to several top co-occurrence clusters. Sequencing depth was assumed to be roughly uniform across donors in the presence/absence analyses, though that assumption may not hold. In a later analysis, TCR association rates were found to vary across HLA loci, with the most associated TCRs seen for DRB1 alleles and the fewest for HLA-C alleles. The classifier was reported to diagnose cytomegalovirus status with high specificity and sensitivity in both the original and validation cohorts. A later analysis found that most CMV-associated TCR beta chains appeared HLA-restricted, with HLA associations seemingly driven largely by CMV exposure. Specific HLA alleles were associated with 16,951 TCR beta sequences at a false discovery rate of 0.05 in a later analysis. Because counts were too low, about 15 rarely observed V segments, including chromosome 9 orphons, were left out of the earlier analysis of a few hundred of the donors. In the study, roughly 160 TCR beta chains were listed as associated with cytomegalovirus. Because some donors lacked HLA typing at each locus, the association tests relied only on the typed subset. The sequencing pipeline was judged likely to have produced a cluster of highly shared sequence variants as a technical artifact. Some IMGT-functional V segments, including TRBV6-2 and TRBV6-3, could not be told apart with the 87-base-pair reads, so those segments were excluded. Compared with the roughly 700-donor mean, donors in an Asian-associated ancestry cluster had fewer N-insertions in productive TCRs, according to a later genetic analysis. The authors suggested that the approach could potentially be extended to other disease states and immunological phenotypes. In a later analysis, HLA-associated TCR beta chains were found to be more clonally expanded and to have lower generation probabilities than equally common non-associated chains. For the cohort, immune exposure information was limited to CMV serostatus. In vitro tests confirmed that a few of the cytomegalovirus-associated TCR beta chains recognize cytomegalovirus antigens. A further reported finding was that TCR beta sequences accurately predicted the HLA-A and HLA-B alleles for most subjects in the first cohort. In an earlier analysis of about 550 of the donors, most TCR beta V segments were observed in productive rearrangements about 87% or about 30% of the time, broadly matching IMGT annotations. Linkage disequilibrium might explain the correlated functional status among segregating V segments, but an unknown experimental factor could not be excluded. In this cohort, only TCR beta chains were sequenced, and detectable features were limited by the absence of alpha or paired-chain data. Assigning TCR associations to individual alleles was difficult when HLA alleles, especially DR and DQ, strongly co-occurred. Across donors, most TCR sequences were observed very rarely, whereas some public TCRs were present in many individuals. V-gene and J-gene trimming of TCR beta chains was associated with a missense DCLRE1C variant in a later genetic analysis, and the association was replicated in an independent cohort.

The library was produced with the immunoSEQ multiplex PCR assay. A mixture of 60 forward primers for TCR Vbeta segments and 13 reverse primers for TCR Jbeta segments was used in the multiplex PCR. The CDR3 region of rearranged TCR beta genes was amplified from genomic DNA with a multiplex PCR assay. The amplified TCR beta libraries were sequenced on the Illumina HiSeq System as 87-base-pair reads. Regarding the original processing steps: Across the 700 or so repertoires, a later analysis counted roughly 77 million unique TCR beta chains, approximately 12 million of which were shared by at least two donors. Raw reads were error-corrected and collapsed into unique sequences by a nearest-neighbor algorithm in which closely related sequences were merged to remove PCR and sequencing errors. CDR3 sequences were aligned to IMGT reference sequences to assign V, D and J gene segments. For a sequence to be retained, at least a six-nucleotide match to both a V gene segment and a J gene segment was required. A rearrangement was called productive if the CDR3 had no stop codons and remained in frame with V and J, and every other rearrangement was called non-productive. Following IMGT convention, CDR3 was defined as the stretch from the second conserved V-encoded cysteine up to the conserved J-encoded phenylalanine. In an earlier analysis of more than 550 of the donors, sequences lacking an unambiguous match to a single V gene segment were excluded. In an earlier analysis of 587 of the donors, a V segment was called functional when productive rearrangements were above 56.7%, and segregating when the standard deviation between donors exceeded 5%. A statistical classification framework was developed to diagnose cytomegalovirus status using the catalog of TCR beta chain sequences. In a later analysis, TCR nucleotide sequences were compared against IMGT/GENE-DB human TR gene sequences so that V and J genes could be assigned. Using the TCRdist pipeline, a later analysis assigned CDR3 sequences along with most-parsimonious VDJ recombination scenarios. In a later analysis, each TCR beta chain was defined by its CDR3 amino acid sequence together with its V-gene family, and reads lacking a unique V-gene family were excluded. A later analysis removed 592 highly shared, low-generation-probability nucleotide sequences to deal with suspected cross-contamination and a sequencing artifact. A later analysis calculated a clonal expansion index for each public chain from normalized within-repertoire ranks of inferred template counts. Generation probabilities in a later analysis came from a VDJ recombination model fitted to out-of-frame rearrangements, and those results were checked against IGoR. In a later analysis, TCR-TCR, TCR-HLA and TCR-CMV co-occurrence was scored with hypergeometric tests, and a repertoire-size bias correction was applied to TCR pairs. False discovery rates were estimated in a later analysis by permuting HLA or CMV assignments 20 times. In a later analysis, co-occurring TCRs were grouped using DBSCAN, with TCRdist sequence similarity added in when clustering inside HLA-allele-positive subsets. Repertoires with fewer than 30,000 or more than 120,000 public chains were left out of co-occurrence clustering, as were several repertoires with anomalous nucleotide sharing. TCRdb took over this immuneACCESS table, retaining in-frame rearrangements with V and J assigned. Such tables are incomplete; in checked studies, under half of the missing clones stem from an unresolved V gene, and the remainder is unexplained. V, J and clone size derive from that table, while D and trimming were established from the DNA sequence. The sample table lists tens of thousands of clones, around 80% of them with a count of one. Roughly 3% of the sample is taken by the ten largest.

The sequence joins TRBV7-2 to TRBJ1-1; a tentative D call is TRBD1 (5 bases match). The specimen was PBMCs. This TCR was recovered from a young woman in good health and CMV-seronegative. The DNA sequence is given as TGTGCCAGCAGCCCGGGGCGGGGGAACACTGAAGCTTTCTTT. Its product reads: CASSPGRGNTEAFF.